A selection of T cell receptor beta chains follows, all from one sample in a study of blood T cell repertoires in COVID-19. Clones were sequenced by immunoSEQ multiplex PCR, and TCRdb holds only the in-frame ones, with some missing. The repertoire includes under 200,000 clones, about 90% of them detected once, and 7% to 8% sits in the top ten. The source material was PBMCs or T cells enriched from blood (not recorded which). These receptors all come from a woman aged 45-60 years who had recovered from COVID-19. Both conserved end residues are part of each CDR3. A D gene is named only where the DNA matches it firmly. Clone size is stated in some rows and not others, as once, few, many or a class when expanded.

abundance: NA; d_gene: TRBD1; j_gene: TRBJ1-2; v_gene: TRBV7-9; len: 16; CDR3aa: CASSDEWDRPNYGYTF; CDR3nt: TGTGCCAGCAGCGACGAGTGGGACAGGCCTAACTATGGCTACACCTTC
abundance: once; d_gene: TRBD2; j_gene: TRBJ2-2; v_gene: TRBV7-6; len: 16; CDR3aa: CASSAAGGPGTGELFF; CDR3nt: TGTGCCAGCAGTGCAGCGGGAGGGCCGGGGACCGGGGAGCTGTTTTTT
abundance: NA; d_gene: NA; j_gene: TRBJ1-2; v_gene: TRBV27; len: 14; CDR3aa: CASSFAGGHYGYTF; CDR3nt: TGTGCCAGCAGTTTTGCGGGGGGCCACTATGGCTACACCTTC
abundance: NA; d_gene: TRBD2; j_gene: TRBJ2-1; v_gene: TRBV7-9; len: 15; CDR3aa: CASSLSGDSYNEQFF; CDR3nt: TGTGCCAGCAGCTTGAGCGGGGATTCCTACAATGAGCAGTTCTTC
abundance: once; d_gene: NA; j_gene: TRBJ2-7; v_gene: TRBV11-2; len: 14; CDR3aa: CASSVQGSYYEQYF; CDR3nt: TGTGCCAGCAGCGTACAGGGATCTTACTACGAGCAGTACTTC
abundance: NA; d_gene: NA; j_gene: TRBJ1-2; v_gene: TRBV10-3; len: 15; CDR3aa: CAISEKGLPTYGYTF; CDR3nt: TGTGCCATCAGTGAGAAAGGACTCCCGACTTATGGCTACACCTTC
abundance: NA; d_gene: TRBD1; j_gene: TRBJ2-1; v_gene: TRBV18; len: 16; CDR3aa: CASSQDRGRFDNEQFF; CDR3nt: TGTGCCAGCTCTCAGGACAGGGGGCGGTTTGACAATGAGCAGTTCTTC
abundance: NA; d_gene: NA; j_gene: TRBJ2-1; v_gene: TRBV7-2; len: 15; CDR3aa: CASSFDTGSYNEQFF; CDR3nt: TGTGCCAGCAGCTTTGACACAGGCTCCTACAATGAGCAGTTCTTC
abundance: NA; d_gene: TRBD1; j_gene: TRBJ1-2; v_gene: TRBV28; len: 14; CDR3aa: CASRFQGGGYGYTF; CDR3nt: TGTGCCAGCAGGTTCCAAGGGGGCGGGTATGGCTACACCTTC
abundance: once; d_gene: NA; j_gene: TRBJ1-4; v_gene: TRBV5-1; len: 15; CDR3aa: CASSLDGASNEKLFF; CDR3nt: TGCGCCAGCAGCTTGGATGGGGCGAGTAATGAAAAACTGTTTTTT
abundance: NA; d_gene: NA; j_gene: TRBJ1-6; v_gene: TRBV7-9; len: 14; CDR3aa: CASSLGGGYSPLHF; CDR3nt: TGTGCCAGCAGCTTAGGGGGCGGATATTCACCCCTCCACTTT
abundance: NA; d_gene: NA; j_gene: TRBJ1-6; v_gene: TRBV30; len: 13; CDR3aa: CAWGSSYNSPLHF; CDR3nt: TGTGCCTGGGGGAGCTCCTATAATTCACCCCTCCACTTT
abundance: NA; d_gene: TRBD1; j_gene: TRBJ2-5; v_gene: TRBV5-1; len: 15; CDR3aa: CASSLSAGGQETQYF; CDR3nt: TGCGCCAGCAGCTTGTCGGCAGGGGGCCAAGAGACCCAGTACTTC
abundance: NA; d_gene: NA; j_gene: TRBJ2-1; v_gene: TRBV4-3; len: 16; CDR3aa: CASSQDQQSSYNEQFF; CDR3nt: TGCGCCAGCAGCCAAGATCAACAGAGCTCCTACAATGAGCAGTTCTTC
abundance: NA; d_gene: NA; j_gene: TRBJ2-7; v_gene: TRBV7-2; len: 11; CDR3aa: CASSLDGNKYF; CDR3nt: TGTGCCAGCAGCTTAGACGGGAATAAGTACTTC
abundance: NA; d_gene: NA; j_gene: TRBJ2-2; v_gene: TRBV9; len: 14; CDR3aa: CASSVASNTGELFF; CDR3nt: TGTGCCAGCAGCGTAGCCTCGAACACCGGGGAGCTGTTTTTT
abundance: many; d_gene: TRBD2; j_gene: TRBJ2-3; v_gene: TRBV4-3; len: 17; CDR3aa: CASSQEGSGSSGDTQYF; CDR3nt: TGCGCCAGCAGCCAAGAGGGTAGCGGGAGTAGCGGAGATACGCAGTATTTT
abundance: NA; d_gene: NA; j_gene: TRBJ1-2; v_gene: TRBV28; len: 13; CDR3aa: CAAGRKEGYGYTF; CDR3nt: TGTGCCGCGGGGCGCAAAGAGGGCTATGGCTACACCTTC
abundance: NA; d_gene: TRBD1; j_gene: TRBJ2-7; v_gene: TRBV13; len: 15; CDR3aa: CATQPSGQGSYEQYF; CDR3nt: TGTGCCACCCAACCGTCGGGACAGGGCTCCTACGAGCAGTACTTC
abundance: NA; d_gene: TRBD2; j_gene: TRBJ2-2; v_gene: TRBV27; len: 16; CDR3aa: CASRPSGSARGGELFF; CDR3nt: TGTGCCAGCAGACCGAGCGGGAGCGCAAGGGGCGGGGAGCTGTTTTTT
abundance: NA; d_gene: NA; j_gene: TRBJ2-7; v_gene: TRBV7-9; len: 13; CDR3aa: CASSPGKRPEQYF; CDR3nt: TGTGCCAGCAGCCCGGGAAAGCGGCCCGAGCAGTACTTC
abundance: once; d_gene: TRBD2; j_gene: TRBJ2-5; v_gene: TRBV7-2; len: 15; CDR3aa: CASSQTSGPQETQYF; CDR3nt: TGTGCCAGCAGTCAGACTAGCGGGCCACAAGAGACCCAGTACTTC
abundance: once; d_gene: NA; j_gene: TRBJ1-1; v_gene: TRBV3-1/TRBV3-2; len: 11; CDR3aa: CATTGGTEAFF; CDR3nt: TGTGCAACGACCGGGGGGACTGAAGCTTTCTTT
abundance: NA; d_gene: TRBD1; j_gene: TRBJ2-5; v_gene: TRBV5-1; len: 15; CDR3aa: CASSNGDRGPETQYF; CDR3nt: TGCGCCAGCAGCAACGGGGACAGGGGGCCTGAGACCCAGTACTTC
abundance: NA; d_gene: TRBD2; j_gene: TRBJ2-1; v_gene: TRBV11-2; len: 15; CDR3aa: CASSLAGVPYNEQFF; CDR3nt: TGTGCCAGCAGCTTGGCGGGAGTTCCCTACAATGAGCAGTTCTTC
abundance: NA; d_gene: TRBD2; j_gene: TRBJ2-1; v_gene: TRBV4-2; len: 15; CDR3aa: CASRGAGLGHHEQFF; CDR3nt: TGTGCCAGCAGGGGTGCGGGACTAGGTCACCATGAGCAGTTCTTC
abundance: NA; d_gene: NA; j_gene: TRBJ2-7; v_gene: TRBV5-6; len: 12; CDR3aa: CASSMGGHEQYF; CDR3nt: TGTGCCAGCAGCATGGGGGGCCACGAGCAGTACTTC
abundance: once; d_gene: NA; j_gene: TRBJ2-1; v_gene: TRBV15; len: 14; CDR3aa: CATSRGGNYNEQFF; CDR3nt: TGTGCCACCAGCAGAGGCGGGAACTACAATGAGCAGTTCTTC
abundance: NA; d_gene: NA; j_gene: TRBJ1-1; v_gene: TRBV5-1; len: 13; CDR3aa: CASSFGGDTEAFF; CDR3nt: TGCGCCAGCAGCTTTGGCGGGGACACTGAAGCTTTCTTT
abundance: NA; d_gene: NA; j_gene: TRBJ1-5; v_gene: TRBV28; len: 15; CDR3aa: CASTVEIRGHQPQHF; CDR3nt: TGTGCCAGCACCGTAGAAATACGCGGGCATCAGCCCCAGCATTTT
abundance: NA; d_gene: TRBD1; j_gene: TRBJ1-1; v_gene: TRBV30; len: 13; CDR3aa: CAWSVNRDRRRFF; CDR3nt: TGTGCCTGGAGTGTTAACCGGGACAGGAGAAGGTTCTTT
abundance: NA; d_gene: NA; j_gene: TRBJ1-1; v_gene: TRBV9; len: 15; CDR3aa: CASSGGVLQDTEAFF; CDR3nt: TGTGCCAGCAGCGGCGGGGTCCTGCAGGACACTGAAGCTTTCTTT
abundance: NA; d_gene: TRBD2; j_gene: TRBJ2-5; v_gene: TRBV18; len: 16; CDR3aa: CASSPPGLAGVETQYF; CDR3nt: TGTGCCAGCTCACCGCCGGGACTAGCGGGAGTGGAGACCCAGTACTTC
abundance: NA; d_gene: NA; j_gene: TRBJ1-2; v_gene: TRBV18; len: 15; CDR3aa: CASSPTDSPTSGYTF; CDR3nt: TGTGCCAGCTCACCAACAGACAGCCCTACGAGTGGCTACACCTTC
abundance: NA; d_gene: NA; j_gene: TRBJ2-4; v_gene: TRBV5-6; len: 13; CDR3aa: CASSLAPGSIQYF; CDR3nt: TGTGCCAGCAGCTTGGCCCCAGGTAGTATTCAGTACTTC
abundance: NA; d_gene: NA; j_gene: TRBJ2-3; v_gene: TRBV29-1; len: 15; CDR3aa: CSVEGLQGHTDTQYF; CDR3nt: TGCAGCGTTGAAGGGTTACAGGGCCACACAGATACGCAGTATTTT
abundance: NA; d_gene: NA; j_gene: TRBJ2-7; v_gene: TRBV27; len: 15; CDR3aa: CASSPTLGGTYEQYF; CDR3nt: TGTGCCAGCAGTCCCACACTAGGCGGCACATACGAGCAGTACTTC
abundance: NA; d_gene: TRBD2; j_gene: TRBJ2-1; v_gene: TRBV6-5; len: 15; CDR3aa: CASKPTSGFNSEQFF; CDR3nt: TGTGCCAGCAAACCGACTAGCGGGTTTAATAGTGAGCAGTTCTTC
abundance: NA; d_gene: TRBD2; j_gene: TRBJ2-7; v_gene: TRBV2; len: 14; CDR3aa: CASGTSGIFYEQYF; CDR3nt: TGTGCCAGTGGGACTAGCGGTATCTTCTACGAGCAGTACTTC
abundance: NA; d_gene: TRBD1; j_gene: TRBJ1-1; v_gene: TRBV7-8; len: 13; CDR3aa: CASRPTGVTEAFF; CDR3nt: TGTGCCAGCAGACCGACAGGGGTAACTGAAGCTTTCTTT
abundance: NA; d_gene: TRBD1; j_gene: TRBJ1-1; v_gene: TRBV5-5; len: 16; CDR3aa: CASSLPRTGANTEAFF; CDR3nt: TGTGCCAGCAGTCTCCCCCGGACAGGGGCAAACACTGAAGCTTTCTTT
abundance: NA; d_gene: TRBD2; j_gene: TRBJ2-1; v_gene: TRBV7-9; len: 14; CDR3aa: CASMASGRPREQFF; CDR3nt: TGTGCCAGCATGGCTAGCGGGAGACCGCGTGAGCAGTTCTTC
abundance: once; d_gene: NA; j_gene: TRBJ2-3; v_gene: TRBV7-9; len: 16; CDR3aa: CASSLSGRGVFDTQYF; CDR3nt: TGTGCCAGCAGCTTAAGTGGTCGCGGAGTTTTCGATACGCAGTATTTT
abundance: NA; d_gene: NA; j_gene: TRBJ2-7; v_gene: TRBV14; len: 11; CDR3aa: CASSQVSEQYF; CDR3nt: TGTGCCAGCAGCCAAGTATCCGAGCAGTACTTC
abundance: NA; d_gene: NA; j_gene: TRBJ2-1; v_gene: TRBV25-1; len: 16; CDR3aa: CASSVPGYLGLNEQFF; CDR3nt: TGTGCCAGCAGTGTACCGGGATATCTTGGGCTCAATGAGCAGTTCTTC